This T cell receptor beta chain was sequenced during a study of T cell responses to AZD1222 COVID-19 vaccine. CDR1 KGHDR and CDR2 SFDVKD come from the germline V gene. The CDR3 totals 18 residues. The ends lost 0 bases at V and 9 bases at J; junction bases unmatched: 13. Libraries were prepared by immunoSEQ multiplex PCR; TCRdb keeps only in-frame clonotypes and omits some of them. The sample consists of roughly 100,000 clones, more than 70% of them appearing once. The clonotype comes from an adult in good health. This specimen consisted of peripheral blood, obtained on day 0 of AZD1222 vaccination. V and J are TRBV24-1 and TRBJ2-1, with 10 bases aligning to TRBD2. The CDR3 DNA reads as TGTGCCACCAGTGATTTGTCTAGCGGGGGCCGGGTTATCCGTGAGCAGTTCTTC. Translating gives CATSDLSSGGRVIREQFF.